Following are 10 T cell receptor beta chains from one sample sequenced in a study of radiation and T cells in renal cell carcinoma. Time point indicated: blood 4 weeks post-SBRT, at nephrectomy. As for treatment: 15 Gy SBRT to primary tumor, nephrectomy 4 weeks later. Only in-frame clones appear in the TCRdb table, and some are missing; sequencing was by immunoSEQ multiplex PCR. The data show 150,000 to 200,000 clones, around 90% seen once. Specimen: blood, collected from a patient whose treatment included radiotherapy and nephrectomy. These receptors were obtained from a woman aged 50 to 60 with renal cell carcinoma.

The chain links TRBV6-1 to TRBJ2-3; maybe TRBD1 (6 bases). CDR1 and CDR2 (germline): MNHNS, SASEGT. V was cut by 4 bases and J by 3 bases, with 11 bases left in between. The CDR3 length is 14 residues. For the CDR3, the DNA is TGTGCCAGCAGTGGTTACCAGGGGACAGATACGCAGTATTTT. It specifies CASSGYQGTDTQYF.

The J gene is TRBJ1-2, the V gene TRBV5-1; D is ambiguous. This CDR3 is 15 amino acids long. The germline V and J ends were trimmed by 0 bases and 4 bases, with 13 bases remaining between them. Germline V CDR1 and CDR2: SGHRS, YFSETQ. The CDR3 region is CASSLEPARSYGYTF. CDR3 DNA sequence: TGCGCCAGCAGCTTGGAACCGGCACGGAGCTATGGCTACACCTTC.

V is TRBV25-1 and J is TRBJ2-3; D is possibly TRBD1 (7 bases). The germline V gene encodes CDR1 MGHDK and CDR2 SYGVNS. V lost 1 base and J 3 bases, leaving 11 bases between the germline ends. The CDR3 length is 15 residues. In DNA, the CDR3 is TGTGCCAGCAGTGAATGGCAGGGGGGAACAGATACGCAGTATTTT. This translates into CASSEWQGGTDTQYF. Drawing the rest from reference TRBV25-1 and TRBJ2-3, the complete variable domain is EADIYQTPRYLVIGTGKKITLECSQTMGHDKMYWYQQDPGMELHLIHYSYGVNSTEKGDLSSESTVSRIRTEHFPLTLESARPSHTSQYLCASSEWQGGTDTQYFGPGTRLTVL.

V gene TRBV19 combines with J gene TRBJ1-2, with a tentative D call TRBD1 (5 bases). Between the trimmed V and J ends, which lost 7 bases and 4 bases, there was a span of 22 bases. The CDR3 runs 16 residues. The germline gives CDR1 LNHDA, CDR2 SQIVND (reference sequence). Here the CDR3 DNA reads TGTGCCAGTAAATACGTGGCAGGGAGTATTTTCTATGGCTACACCTTC. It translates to CASKYVAGSIFYGYTF.

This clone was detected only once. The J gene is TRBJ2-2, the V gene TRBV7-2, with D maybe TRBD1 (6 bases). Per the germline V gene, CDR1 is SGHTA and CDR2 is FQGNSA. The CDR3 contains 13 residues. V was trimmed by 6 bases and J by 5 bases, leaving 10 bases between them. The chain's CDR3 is CASRVTGTGELFF. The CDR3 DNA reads TGTGCCAGCAGAGTAACAGGGACCGGGGAGCTGTTTTTT.

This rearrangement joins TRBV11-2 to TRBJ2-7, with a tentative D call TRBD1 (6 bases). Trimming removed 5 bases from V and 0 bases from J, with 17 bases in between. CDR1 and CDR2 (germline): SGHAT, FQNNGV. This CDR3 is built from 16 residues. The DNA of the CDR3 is TGTGCCAGCAGCCTCAACCCGGACAGAGACTCCTACGAGCAGTACTTC. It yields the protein CASSLNPDRDSYEQYF.

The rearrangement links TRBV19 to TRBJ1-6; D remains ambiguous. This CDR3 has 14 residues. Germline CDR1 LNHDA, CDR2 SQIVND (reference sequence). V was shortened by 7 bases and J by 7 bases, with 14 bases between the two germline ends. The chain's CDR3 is CASKKGAVNSPLHF. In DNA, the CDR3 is TGTGCCAGTAAGAAGGGCGCGGTGAATTCACCCCTCCACTTT.

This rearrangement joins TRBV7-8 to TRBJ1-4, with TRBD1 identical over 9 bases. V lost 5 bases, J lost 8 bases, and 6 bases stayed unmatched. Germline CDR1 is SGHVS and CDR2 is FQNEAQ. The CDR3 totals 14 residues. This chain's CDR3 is CASSLSTGGEKLFF. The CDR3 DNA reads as TGTGCCAGCAGCCTATCGACAGGGGGGGAAAAACTGTTTTTT.

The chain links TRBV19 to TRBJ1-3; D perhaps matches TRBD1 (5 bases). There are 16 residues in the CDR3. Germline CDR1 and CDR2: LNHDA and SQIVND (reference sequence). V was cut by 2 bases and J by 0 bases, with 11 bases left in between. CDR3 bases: TGTGCCAGTAGTATAAGGGGCGTAGCCTCTGGAAACACCATATATTTT. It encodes CASSIRGVASGNTIYF.

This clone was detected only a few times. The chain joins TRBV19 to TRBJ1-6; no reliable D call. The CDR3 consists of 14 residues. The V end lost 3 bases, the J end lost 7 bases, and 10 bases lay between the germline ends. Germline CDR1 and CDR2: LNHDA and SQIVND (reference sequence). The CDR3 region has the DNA TGTGCCAGTAGTATTAAGGGTCGAAATTCACCCCTCCACTTT. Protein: CASSIKGRNSPLHF.